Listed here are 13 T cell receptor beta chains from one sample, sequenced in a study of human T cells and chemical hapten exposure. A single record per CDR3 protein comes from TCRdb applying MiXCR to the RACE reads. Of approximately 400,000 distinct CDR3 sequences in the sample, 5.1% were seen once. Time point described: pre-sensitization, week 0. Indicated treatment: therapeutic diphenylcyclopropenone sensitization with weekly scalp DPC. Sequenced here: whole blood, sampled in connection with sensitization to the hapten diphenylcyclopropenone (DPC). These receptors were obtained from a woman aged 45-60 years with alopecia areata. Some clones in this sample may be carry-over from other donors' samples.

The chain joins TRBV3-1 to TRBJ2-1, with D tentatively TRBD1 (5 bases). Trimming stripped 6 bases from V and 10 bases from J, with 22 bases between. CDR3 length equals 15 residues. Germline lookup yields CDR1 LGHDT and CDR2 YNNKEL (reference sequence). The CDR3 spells CASRPGGARAQEQFF. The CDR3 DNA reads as TGTGCCAGCAGGCCCGGTGGGGCCAGGGCACAGGAGCAGTTCTTC.

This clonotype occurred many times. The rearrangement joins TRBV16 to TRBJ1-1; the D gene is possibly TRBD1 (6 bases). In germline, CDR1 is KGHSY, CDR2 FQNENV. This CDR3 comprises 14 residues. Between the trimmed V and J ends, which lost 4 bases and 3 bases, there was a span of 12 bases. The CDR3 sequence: CASSPEGGDTEAFF. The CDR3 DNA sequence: TGTGCCAGCAGCCCGGAAGGGGGGGACACTGAAGCTTTCTTT.

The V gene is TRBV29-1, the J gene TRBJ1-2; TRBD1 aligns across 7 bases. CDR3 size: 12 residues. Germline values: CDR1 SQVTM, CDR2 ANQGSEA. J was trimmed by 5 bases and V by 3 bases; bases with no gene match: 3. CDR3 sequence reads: CSVDSGGYGYTF. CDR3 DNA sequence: TGCAGCGTTGATTCAGGGGGTTATGGCTACACCTTC.

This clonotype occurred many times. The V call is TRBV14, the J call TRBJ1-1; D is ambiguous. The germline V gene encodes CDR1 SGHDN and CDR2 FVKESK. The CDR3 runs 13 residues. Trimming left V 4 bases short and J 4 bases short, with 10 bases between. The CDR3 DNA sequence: TGTGCCAGCAGCCTCCATCCGGGCACTGAAGCTTTCTTT. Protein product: CASSLHPGTEAFF.

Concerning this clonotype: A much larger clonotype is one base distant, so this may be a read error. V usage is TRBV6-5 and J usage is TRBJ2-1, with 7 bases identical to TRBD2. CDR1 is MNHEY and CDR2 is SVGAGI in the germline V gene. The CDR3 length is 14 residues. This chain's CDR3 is CASKAGVSYNKQFF. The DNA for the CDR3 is TGTGCCAGCAAGGCGGGAGTATCCTACAATAAGCAGTTCTTC.

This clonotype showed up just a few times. The CDR3 sequence is CASSHRVANEKLFF. The CDR3 DNA reads as TGTGCCAGCAGCCATCGAGTGGCTAATGAAAAACTGTTTTTT. The V gene is TRBV5-6, the J gene TRBJ1-4, with D uncertain. V lost 4 bases and J lost 3, with 10 bases in between. CDR3 length equals 14 residues. Germline loops: CDR1 SGHDT, CDR2 YYEEEE.

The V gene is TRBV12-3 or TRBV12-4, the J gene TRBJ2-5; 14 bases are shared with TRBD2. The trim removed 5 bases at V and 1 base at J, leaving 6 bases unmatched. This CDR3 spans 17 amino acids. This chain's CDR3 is CASSPGLAGVIQETQYF. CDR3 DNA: TGTGCCAGCAGTCCGGGACTAGCGGGGGTAATCCAAGAGACCCAGTACTTC.

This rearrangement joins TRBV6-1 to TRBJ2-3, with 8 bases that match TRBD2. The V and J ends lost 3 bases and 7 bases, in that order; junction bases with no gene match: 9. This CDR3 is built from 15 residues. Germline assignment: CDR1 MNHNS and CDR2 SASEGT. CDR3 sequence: CASSEGGGPSNTQYF. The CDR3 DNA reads TGTGCCAGCAGTGAGGGCGGGGGGCCCAGTAATACGCAGTATTTT.

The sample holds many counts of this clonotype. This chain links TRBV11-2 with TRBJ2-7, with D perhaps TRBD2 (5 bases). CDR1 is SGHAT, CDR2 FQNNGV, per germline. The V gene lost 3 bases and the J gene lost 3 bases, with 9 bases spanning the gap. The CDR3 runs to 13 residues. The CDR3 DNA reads TGTGCCAGCAGCTTCATCGGGAACTACGAGCAGTACTTC. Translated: CASSFIGNYEQYF.

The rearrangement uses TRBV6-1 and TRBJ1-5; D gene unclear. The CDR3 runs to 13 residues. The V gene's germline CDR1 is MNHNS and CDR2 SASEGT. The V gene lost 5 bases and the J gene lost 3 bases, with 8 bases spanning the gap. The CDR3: CASSTSLNQPQHF. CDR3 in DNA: TGTGCCAGCAGTACCTCACTCAATCAGCCCCAGCATTTT.

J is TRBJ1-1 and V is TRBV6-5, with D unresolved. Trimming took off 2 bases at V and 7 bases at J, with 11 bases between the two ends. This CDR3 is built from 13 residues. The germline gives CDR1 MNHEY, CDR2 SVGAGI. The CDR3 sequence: CASSYIMDGEAFF. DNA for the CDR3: TGTGCCAGCAGTTACATTATGGATGGTGAAGCTTTCTTT.

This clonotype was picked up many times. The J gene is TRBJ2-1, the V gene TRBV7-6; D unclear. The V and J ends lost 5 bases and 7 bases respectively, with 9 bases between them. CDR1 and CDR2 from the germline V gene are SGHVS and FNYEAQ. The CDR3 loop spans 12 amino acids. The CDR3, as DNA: TGTGCCAGCAGCATTAAAGCGAATGAGCAGTTCTTC. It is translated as CASSIKANEQFF. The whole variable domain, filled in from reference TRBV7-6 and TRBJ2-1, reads GAGVSQSPRYKVTKRGQDVALRCDPISGHVSLYWYRQALGQGPEFLTYFNYEAQQDKSGLPNDRFSAERPEGSISTLTIQRTEQRDSAMYRCASSIKANEQFFGPGTRLTVL.

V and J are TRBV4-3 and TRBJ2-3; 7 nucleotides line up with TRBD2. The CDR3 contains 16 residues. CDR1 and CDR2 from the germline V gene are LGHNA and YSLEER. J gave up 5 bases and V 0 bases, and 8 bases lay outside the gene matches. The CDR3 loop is CASSQDTASGGDTQYF. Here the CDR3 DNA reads TGCGCCAGCAGCCAAGATACGGCTAGCGGAGGAGATACGCAGTATTTT.